This TCR beta chain was captured in a study of OX40 agonist ivuxolimab in advanced cancers. On the study more broadly: An agonistic human IgG2 monoclonal antibody against OX40 (CD134) was given. General study points: Antigen targets of the expanded peripheral T cells went undetermined. Clonal expansion from baseline to week 6 occurred in both CD4+ and CD8+ T cells. Average numbers of expanded clones were greater in CD8+ T cells than in CD4+.

The germline gives CDR1 MGHRA, CDR2 YSYEKL. The CDR3 sequence is 16 residues long. Trimming cost V 3 bases and J 7 bases; bases outside gene matches: 6. Regarding this clone: Antigen specificity is unknown. Other DNA sequences of this sample code for an identical CDR3.

Clones were read by immunoSEQ multiplex PCR, and TCRdb kept only the in-frame ones, dropping some. The profile shows some 18,000 clones, about three quarters of them singletons. Sequencing used CD4+ or CD8+ T cells sorted from blood, obtained in a trial of the OX40 agonist ivuxolimab. The clonotype was recovered from an adult with an advanced solid tumor such as melanoma, head and neck, liver or kidney cancer. The V gene is TRBV4-1, the J gene TRBJ2-1; the match to TRBD2 covers 13 bases. The CDR3 spells CASSQGLAGPLNEQFF. Written as DNA, the CDR3 is TGCGCCAGCAGCCAGGGACTAGCGGGGCCGCTAAATGAGCAGTTCTTC.